Below are 24 T cell receptor beta chains sequenced from a single sample in a study of T cell repertoires in cytomegalovirus infection. TCRdb called the reads again in MiXCR, with one record for every CDR3 protein. The data contain approximately 130,000 distinct CDR3 sequences, more than 7% of them seen just once; the ten biggest clones take up around 10%. Input material: PBMCs. These receptors were collected from a human donor in good health (CMV status not recorded). Some clones in this sample may be carry-over from other donors' samples.

This clonotype was recorded at least ten times. This chain joins TRBV5-5 and TRBJ1-1; no definite D call. Deletions cut 5 bases from V and 5 bases from J, with 13 bases between. Germline V gene sequence: CDR1 SGHKS, CDR2 YYEKEE (reference sequence). This CDR3 region has 13 residues. The CDR3, as DNA: TGTGCCAGCAGAAGGGAGGAACGGACTGAAGCTTTCTTT. This encodes CASRREERTEAFF.

The sample holds a few counts of this clonotype. The genes are TRBV6-2 or TRBV6-3 and TRBJ1-2, with D perhaps TRBD1 (5 bases). This CDR3 is 14 amino acids long. The germline V gene encodes CDR1 MNHEY and CDR2 SVGEGT. Between the trimmed V and J ends, which lost 2 bases and 4 bases, there was a span of 11 bases. For the CDR3, the DNA is TGTGCCAGCAGTTACGACAGTTTTCGCTATGGCTACACCTTC. Residues: CASSYDSFRYGYTF.

There are many counts of this clonotype. V and J are TRBV5-4 and TRBJ2-3; weak D call: TRBD2 (6 bases). CDR3 length equals 15 residues. Germline CDR1 and CDR2: SGHNT and YYREEE (reference sequence). Between the trimmed V and J ends, which lost 4 bases and 7 bases, there was a span of 19 bases. The CDR3 loop is CASSRSGREVNTQYF. CDR3 in DNA: TGTGCCAGCAGCCGCTCTGGCAGGGAGGTGAATACGCAGTATTTT.

This clonotype showed up many times. The chain combines TRBV7-2 with TRBJ1-1; D might be TRBD1 (5 bases). The V gene's germline CDR1 is SGHTA and CDR2 FQGNSA. V was pared by 5 bases and J by 1 base, with 14 bases between. There are 15 residues in the CDR3. The CDR3 is CASSRRGGGNTEAFF. CDR3 in DNA: TGTGCCAGCAGCCGGAGGGGCGGTGGGAACACTGAAGCTTTCTTT. The full variable domain, with the rest looked up from reference TRBV7-2 and TRBJ1-1, is GAGVSQSPSNKVTEKGKDVELRCDPISGHTALYWYRQSLGQGLEFLIYFQGNSAPDKSGLPSDRFSAERTGGSVSTLTIQRTQQEDSAVYLCASSRRGGGNTEAFFGQGTRLTVV.

The sample holds many counts of this clonotype. This chain links TRBV7-2 with TRBJ2-7; 7 positions match TRBD1. Germline values: CDR1 SGHTA, CDR2 FQGNSA. J was trimmed by 3 bases and V by 3 bases; bases with no gene match: 8. This CDR3 has 15 amino acids. The CDR3: CASSLERQGNYEQYF. The CDR3 DNA sequence: TGTGCCAGCAGCTTGGAACGACAGGGTAACTACGAGCAGTACTTC.

To note about this clonotype: Its ends do not fully match the called genes, so a read error is possible. V is TRBV6-2 or TRBV6-3 and J is TRBJ2-1; 7 bases align to TRBD2. The CDR3 length is 12 residues. CDR1 and CDR2 from the germline V gene are MNHEY and SVGEGT. CDR3 protein: CANSSGLEKQFF. For the CDR3, the DNA is TGTGCCAACAGTTCCGGACTAGAGAAGCAGTTCTTC.

This clonotype was counted at least ten times. The genes are TRBV3-1 and TRBJ2-5; possibly TRBD2 for D (5 bases). The CDR3 covers 12 residues. V gave up 0 bases and J gave up 7 bases, with 6 bases separating them. The germline V gene encodes CDR1 LGHDT and CDR2 YNNKEL (reference sequence). CDR3 loop: CASSQEGRTQYF. As DNA, the CDR3 is TGTGCCAGCAGCCAAGAAGGGAGGACCCAGTACTTC.

In its sample, this clonotype was seen a few times. CDR3 region: CASLLANYGYTF. CDR3 sequence (DNA): TGTGCCAGCCTTTTAGCTAACTATGGCTACACCTTC. The chain couples TRBV28 to TRBJ1-2; D is unresolved. There are 12 residues in the CDR3. In germline, CDR1 is MDHEN, CDR2 SYDVKM. V lost 8 bases and J 0 bases, leaving 7 bases between the germline ends.

The rearrangement joins TRBV14 to TRBJ1-1; D gene uncertain. Looked up from germline, CDR1 is SGHDN and CDR2 is FVKESK. Trimming pared 1 base from V and 1 base from J, leaving 10 bases between. This CDR3 has 15 residues. CDR3 nucleotide sequence: TGTGCCAGCAGCCAAGCTGCGGGCAGGAACACTGAAGCTTTCTTT. Translating gives CASSQAAGRNTEAFF.

This clonotype occurred many times. V usage is TRBV20-1 and J usage is TRBJ2-5; 13 bases agree with TRBD2. The junction had 7 bases not matched to a gene; V was cut back by 1 base and J by 5 bases. The CDR3 contains 16 residues. Germline-derived CDR1 and CDR2 are DFQATT and SNEGSKA (reference sequence). In DNA, the CDR3 is TGCAGTGCTAGAGGTCCACTAGCGGGGGGGCCCGAGACCCAGTACTTC. Translation: CSARGPLAGGPETQYF.

The V and J genes are TRBV2 and TRBJ1-6, with D unresolved. Trimming removed 3 bases from V and 5 bases from J, with 8 bases in between. The CDR3 loop spans 14 amino acids. CDR1 SNHLY and CDR2 FYNNEI come from the germline V gene. The CDR3 here is CASSDQVDNSPLHF. The CDR3, as DNA: TGTGCCAGCAGTGACCAAGTGGATAATTCACCCCTCCACTTT.

This clonotype was detected many times. The chain has TRBV15 and TRBJ2-6, with D possibly matching TRBD2 (6 bases). The V end was cut by 0 bases, the J end by 6 bases, with 18 bases between. The germline gives CDR1 LNHNV, CDR2 YYDKDF (reference sequence). The CDR3 contains 18 residues. The CDR3 reads CATSRDRSGVRKANVLTF. The CDR3 DNA follows: TGTGCCACCAGCAGAGATCGGTCGGGGGTAAGGAAGGCCAACGTCCTGACTTTC.

The sample holds many counts of this clonotype. This chain connects TRBV2 to TRBJ2-1; D is possibly TRBD1 or TRBD2 (6 bases each). Trimming stripped 6 bases from V and 7 bases from J, with 13 bases between. The germline CDR1 and CDR2 sequences are SNHLY and FYNNEI. The CDR3 covers 13 residues. The CDR3 region is CASSRGPENEQFF. The CDR3 nucleotides read TGTGCCAGCAGCCGGGGGCCGGAGAATGAGCAGTTCTTC.

In this sample, this clonotype turned up many times. This sequence joins TRBV9 and TRBJ1-3, with a tentative D call TRBD1 (6 bases). The CDR3 sequence is 17 residues long. Germline V gene data show CDR1 as SGDLS and CDR2 as YYNGEE. With 3 bases removed from V and 2 bases from J, the gap between germline ends came to 18 bases. CDR3 DNA sequence: TGTGCCAGCAGCGCGTTTCAATCAGGGGACACTGGAAACACCATATATTTT. This sequence encodes CASSAFQSGDTGNTIYF.

This clonotype has only a few counts. The chain recombines TRBV4-1 with TRBJ1-4; TRBD1 matches 10 bases. The V gene end was trimmed by 7 bases and the J gene end by 5 bases; junction bases not matched to a gene: 7. Germline V gene lookup returns CDR1 MGHRA and CDR2 YSYEKL. The CDR3 length is 15 residues. This CDR3 reads CASIRPGQGNEKLFF. The CDR3 DNA follows: TGCGCCAGCATTCGACCGGGACAGGGGAATGAAAAACTGTTTTTT.

This clonotype was counted between two and nine times. CDR3 sequence (DNA): TGTGCCAGCAGCCGTATTGACAGGCCCAATCAGCCCCAGCATTTT. Translated, it gives CASSRIDRPNQPQHF. The gene calls are TRBV12-3 or TRBV12-4 and TRBJ1-5, with a tentative D call TRBD1 (6 bases). Trimming shortened V by 6 bases and J by 3 bases, and 15 bases separated the two germline ends. The CDR3 spans 15 residues.

The chain carries TRBV7-9 and TRBJ2-5; no reliable D call. V lost 10 bases and J 6 bases, leaving 12 bases between the germline ends. From germline, CDR1 is SEHNR and CDR2 FQNEAQ (reference sequence). There are 11 residues in the CDR3. The CDR3 reads CATDWVQTQYF. The CDR3 DNA reads TGTGCCACCGATTGGGTACAGACCCAGTACTTC.

This clonotype was recorded at least ten times. This chain links TRBV14 with TRBJ2-1; 9 nucleotides match TRBD2. The V gene's germline CDR1 is SGHDN and CDR2 FVKESK. This CDR3 contains 15 residues. The ends lost 3 bases at V and 4 bases at J; junction bases unmatched: 4. CDR3 residues: CASSHTSGRYNEQFF. CDR3 bases: TGTGCCAGCAGCCACACTAGCGGGCGTTACAATGAGCAGTTCTTC.

This clonotype came up many times. One end of the junction is discordant with germline, which a read error may explain. The V call is TRBV4-2, the J call TRBJ2-6, with D perhaps TRBD1 (5 bases). The length of the CDR3 is 17 residues. Per the germline V gene, CDR1 is LGHNA and CDR2 is YNFKEQ. The CDR3, as DNA: TGTGCCAGCAGCCAAGGAACAGGAGACGGTGGGCCCAACGTCCTGACTTTC. Protein sequence: CASSQGTGDGGPNVLTF.

This sequence joins TRBV28 and TRBJ2-3; TRBD1 or TRBD2 may be the D gene (6 bases each). Germline V gene data show CDR1 as MDHEN and CDR2 as SYDVKM. The V end lost 5 bases, the J end lost 3 bases, and 21 bases lay between the germline ends. The CDR3 has 17 residues. CDR3 nucleotide sequence: TGTGCCAGCAGTCCGATGTGGGGGGCGGAAGGGACAGATACGCAGTATTTT. Residues: CASSPMWGAEGTDTQYF.

This clonotype appeared many times. The rearrangement links TRBV7-2 to TRBJ1-2, with D unresolved. Germline CDR1 reads SGHTA; CDR2 reads FQGNSA. V was cut by 5 bases and J by 8 bases, with 15 bases left in between. This CDR3 has 13 amino acids. The CDR3 region has the DNA TGTGCCAGCAGCCCTAGTGGTGGATCCGGCTACACCTTC. Its translation is CASSPSGGSGYTF.

This clonotype has a handful of counts. This sequence joins TRBV5-6 and TRBJ1-6; D possibly corresponds to TRBD1 (5 bases). Deletions cut 2 bases from V and 2 bases from J, with 8 bases between. Germline V gene lookup returns CDR1 SGHDT and CDR2 YYEEEE. CDR3 length: 15 residues. DNA of the CDR3: TGTGCCAGCAGCTTACGGGGGGCCTATAATTCACCCCTCCACTTT. It codes for CASSLRGAYNSPLHF.

This clonotype was observed many times. This rearrangement joins TRBV10-3 to TRBJ2-5, with D possibly being TRBD1 (5 bases). The V end was cut by 10 bases, the J end by 4 bases, with 19 bases between. CDR1 and CDR2 from the germline V gene are ENHRY and SYGVKD. This CDR3 is built from 14 residues. CDR3 bases: TGTGCCACAGGAACGGACACCGGGTCAGAGACCCAGTACTTC. Translating it yields CATGTDTGSETQYF.

This clonotype was recorded many times. The chain combines TRBV30 with TRBJ1-6; 8 bases map to TRBD1. Germline V gene lookup returns CDR1 GTSNPN and CDR2 SVGIG (reference sequence). Losses at the gene ends were 5 bases for V and 5 bases for J; bases not matched to a gene: 5. The CDR3 runs 14 residues. In DNA, the CDR3 is TGTGCCTGGCAGGGGGCTTCCAATAATTCACCCCTCCACTTT. This encodes CAWQGASNNSPLHF.